The clone carrying this TCR beta chain is medium-sized (0.01 to 0.1%). Each PCR replicate from the sorted subsets contained about 200 ng DNA, which is 30,000 or so T cell genomes. TCRdb's table, derived via immunoSEQ multiplex PCR, lists solely in-frame clones and lacks some. The sample records hundreds of thousands of clones, around 67% being singletons. The entry originates in a study of shared clonotypes between healthy human individuals. The origin of this receptor is a woman aged 25 to 39 in good health. The sample was memory CD4+ T cells sorted from blood. Subset in this sample: CD45RA-negative fraction.

The CDR3 region is CASSPLSPGQGAGGELFF. The CDR3 DNA reads as TGTGCCAGCAGTCCCCTGTCTCCGGGACAGGGGGCCGGCGGGGAGCTGTTTTTT. The J gene is TRBJ2-2, the V gene TRBV5-5; 12 bases match TRBD1. Per germline, CDR1 SGHKS and CDR2 YYEKEE (reference sequence). The V and J ends lost 5 bases and 7 bases, in that order; junction bases with no gene match: 15. This CDR3 region has 18 residues. The complete variable domain, with remaining parts taken from reference TRBV5-5 and TRBJ2-2, reads DAGVTQSPTHLIKTRGQQVTLRCSPISGHKSVSWYQQVLGQGPQFIFQYYEKEERGRGNFPDRFSARQFPNYSSELNVNALLLGDSALYLCASSPLSPGQGAGGELFFGEGSRLTVL.